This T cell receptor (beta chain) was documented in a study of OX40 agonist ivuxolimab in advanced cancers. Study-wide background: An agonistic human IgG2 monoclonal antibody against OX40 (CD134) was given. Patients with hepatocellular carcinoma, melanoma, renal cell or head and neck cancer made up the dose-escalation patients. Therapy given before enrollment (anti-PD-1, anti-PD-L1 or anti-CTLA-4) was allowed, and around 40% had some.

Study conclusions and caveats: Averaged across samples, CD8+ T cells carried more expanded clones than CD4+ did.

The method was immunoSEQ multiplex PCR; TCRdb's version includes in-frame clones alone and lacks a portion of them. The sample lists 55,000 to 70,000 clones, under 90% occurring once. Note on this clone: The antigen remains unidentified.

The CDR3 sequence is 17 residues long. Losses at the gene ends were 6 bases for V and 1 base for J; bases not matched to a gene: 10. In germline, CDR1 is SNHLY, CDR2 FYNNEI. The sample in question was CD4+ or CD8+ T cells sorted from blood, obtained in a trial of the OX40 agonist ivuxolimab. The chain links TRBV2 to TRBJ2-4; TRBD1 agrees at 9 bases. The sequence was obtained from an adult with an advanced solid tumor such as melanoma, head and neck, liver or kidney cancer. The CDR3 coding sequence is TGTGCCAGCAGCCCGGGACAGGGAAGGGAGGCCAAAAACATTCAGTACTTC. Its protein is CASSPGQGREAKNIQYF.